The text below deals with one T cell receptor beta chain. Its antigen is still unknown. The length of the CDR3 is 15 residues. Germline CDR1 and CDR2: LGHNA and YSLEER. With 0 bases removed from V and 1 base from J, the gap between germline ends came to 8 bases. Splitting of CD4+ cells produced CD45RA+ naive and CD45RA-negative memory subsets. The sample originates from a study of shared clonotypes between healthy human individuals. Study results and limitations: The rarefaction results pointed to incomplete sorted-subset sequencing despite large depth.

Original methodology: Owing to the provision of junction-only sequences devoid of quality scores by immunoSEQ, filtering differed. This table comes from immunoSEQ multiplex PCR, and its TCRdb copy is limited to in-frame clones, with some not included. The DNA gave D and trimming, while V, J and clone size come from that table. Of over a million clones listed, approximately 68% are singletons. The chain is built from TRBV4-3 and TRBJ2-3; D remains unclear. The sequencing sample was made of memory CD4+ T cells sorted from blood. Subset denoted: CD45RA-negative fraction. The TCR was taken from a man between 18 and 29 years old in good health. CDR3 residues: CASSQELSRTDTQYF. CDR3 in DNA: TGCGCCAGCAGCCAAGAGTTGTCGCGCACAGATACGCAGTATTTT.